The 29 T cell receptor beta chains listed next were all sequenced from one sample in a study of T cells in women clearing cervical HPV infection. This table comes from immunoSEQ multiplex PCR, and its TCRdb copy is limited to in-frame clones, with some not included. The specimen's table records around 30,000 clones. The sequencing sample was made of blood buffy coat. The origin of the receptors is a woman aged 18-70 years with a cervical HPV16 infection that either progressed to CIN3+ or cleared (not recorded which).

As to this clone: The CDR3 end is not reached by the read, which stops 3 residues before it; the germline J gene fills it in. J is TRBJ2-1 and V is TRBV20-1; D gene unclear. This CDR3 is 15 amino acids long. V was trimmed by 7 bases and J by 2 bases, leaving 18 bases between them. The germline CDR1 and CDR2 sequences are DFQATT and SNEGSKA (reference sequence). CDR3 bases read: TGCAGTGTCATAGACGGGTTATTTACCTACAATGAG. This translates into CSVIDGLFTYNE. The CDR3 in full is CSVIDGLFTYNEQFF.

Notes on this clone: Read coverage stops 3 residues before the CDR3 terminus; the germline J gene supplies the remainder. This chain uses TRBV4-2 with TRBJ1-6; TRBD1 is a possible D gene (5 bases). With 3 bases removed from V and 8 bases from J, the gap between germline ends came to 14 bases. The CDR3 is made up of 15 amino acids. Germline V gene data show CDR1 as LGHNA and CDR2 as YNFKEQ. CDR3 DNA, as far as it was read: TGTGCCAGCAGCCACCCAGGGCAGTTGGATTCACCC. Residues: CASSHPGQLDSP. From start to end, the CDR3 is CASSHPGQLDSPLHF.

Concerning this clone: The read stops 3 residues short of the end of the CDR3; the missing end is completed from the germline J gene. V and J are TRBV6-1 and TRBJ2-7, with 8 bases matching TRBD1. This CDR3 has 14 residues. Germline V lookup: CDR1 MNHNS, CDR2 SASEGT. Trimming took 4 bases from V and 3 from J; bases not matched to a gene: 5. Here the CDR3 reads CASSGQGALYEQYF. The CDR3 bases that were read are TGTGCCAGCAGTGGCCAGGGGGCACTCTACGAG.

In the case of this clone: The read stops 3 residues short of the end of the CDR3; the missing end is completed from the germline J gene. This chain uses TRBV6-2 or TRBV6-3 with TRBJ2-3; TRBD2 aligns across 11 bases. Germline trimming cut 6 bases from V and 5 bases from J; bases unmatched to any gene: 7. Germline loops: CDR1 MNHEY, CDR2 SVGEGT. This CDR3 spans 15 amino acids. This CDR3 reads CASSNSGGAVDTQYF. The sequenced part of the CDR3 DNA is TGTGCCAGCAGCAATAGCGGGGGGGCCGTAGATACG.

About this clone itself: The read ends 3 residues shy of where the CDR3 ends; the end is completed using the germline J gene. This sequence joins TRBV7-6 and TRBJ1-1, with 12 bases lining up with TRBD1. The CDR3 consists of 14 residues. CDR1 SGHVS and CDR2 FNYEAQ come from the germline V gene. The CDR3 protein is CASSPGTGGREAFF. CDR3 DNA (partial): TGTGCCAGCAGCCCCGGGACAGGGGGCCGGGAA.

The CDR3 DNA, read in part, is TGCGCCAGCAGCTTGGCCCAGGCCTACAATGAG. This encodes CASSLAQAYNE. In full, the CDR3 reads CASSLAQAYNEQFF. The chain combines TRBV5-1 with TRBJ2-1; D unresolved. Sequencing ends 3 residues short of the CDR3 end; the germline J gene provides the rest. Germline V gene data show CDR1 as SGHRS and CDR2 as YFSETQ. This CDR3 comprises 14 residues. Trimming removed 0 bases at V and 2 bases at J, with 6 bases between.

A word on this clone: The read halts 3 residues ahead of the CDR3 end, with the missing end drawn from the germline J gene. The chain joins TRBV12-3 or TRBV12-4 to TRBJ1-2; TRBD1 aligns across 9 bases. There are 14 residues in the CDR3. The J segment lost 4 bases and the V segment lost 3 bases, leaving 3 bases of the junction unmatched. This chain's CDR3 is CASSFGQGPYGYTF. Partial CDR3 DNA: TGTGCCAGCAGTTTCGGACAGGGGCCCTATGGC.

Worth noting for this clone: The read ends 3 residues before the CDR3 terminus; that terminus is restored from the germline J gene. This rearrangement joins TRBV20-1 to TRBJ1-2; 7 bases are a match to TRBD1. Germline V gene sequence: CDR1 DFQATT, CDR2 SNEGSKA (reference sequence). CDR3 length: 13 amino acids. The covered CDR3 bases are TGCAGTGCTAGGTTGGCAGCAGGGGGAGGC. Amino acid sequence: CSARLAAGGG. The entire CDR3 is CSARLAAGGGYTF.

Details on this clone: The CDR3 is cut off 3 residues early in the read; its end comes from the germline J gene. The chain joins TRBV3-1 (or the pseudogene TRBV3-2) to TRBJ1-2; tentatively, D is TRBD1 (5 bases). Germline V CDR1 and CDR2: LGHDT, YNNKEL (reference sequence). CDR3 length: 14 residues. The part of the CDR3 DNA that was read is TGTGCCAGCAGCCAATGGAGCAGGGAAGACGGC. This sequence encodes CASSQWSREDG. In full, the CDR3 is CASSQWSREDGYTF.

In regard to this clone: From the germline J gene comes the end of the CDR3, since the read stops 3 residues before it. This chain uses TRBV6-2 or TRBV6-3 with TRBJ2-7; D uncertain. The CDR3 spans 12 residues. The germline V and J ends were trimmed by 2 bases and 4 bases, with 6 bases remaining between them. From germline, CDR1 is MNHEY and CDR2 SVGEGT. Incomplete CDR3 DNA: TGTGCCAGCAGTTACACCAGATACGAG. Encoded protein: CASSYTRYE. The complete CDR3 protein is CASSYTRYEQYF.

On this clone itself: The read comes to an end 3 residues before the CDR3 does, leaving the germline J gene to fill in the end. The chain combines TRBV10-1 with TRBJ1-1; no reliable D call. CDR3 size: 13 residues. Germline assignment: CDR1 WNHNN and CDR2 SYGVQD (reference sequence). V gave up 6 bases and J gave up 1 base, with 9 bases separating them. The CDR3 sequence: CASRYKGNTEAFF. CDR3 bases read: TGCGCCAGCAGATACAAGGGGAACACTGAA.

Comment on this clone: The CDR3 is cut off 3 residues early in the read; its end comes from the germline J gene. V gene TRBV7-9 combines with J gene TRBJ2-7; D call uncertain. The CDR3 runs 13 residues. CDR1 and CDR2 (germline): SEHNR, FQNEAQ (reference sequence). V lost 0 bases to trimming and J lost 6 bases, with 9 bases between them. The CDR3 reads CASSLAEVGEQYF. The CDR3 DNA, read in part, is TGTGCCAGCAGCTTAGCCGAGGTTGGCGAG.

Incomplete CDR3 DNA: TGTGCCAGCAGCTTGGGAAGCGGGGGCCACGAG. Translation gives CASSLGSGGHE. From start to end, the CDR3 is CASSLGSGGHEQYF. This chain uses TRBV5-6 with TRBJ2-7, with 8 bases that match TRBD2. The read terminates 3 residues ahead of where the CDR3 ends, so the germline J gene completes it. The CDR3 has 14 residues. Germline assignment: CDR1 SGHDT and CDR2 YYEEEE. J was trimmed by 5 bases and V by 0 bases; bases with no gene match: 4.

Regarding this clone: Read data end 3 residues before the CDR3 end; the end is taken from the germline J gene. The chain joins TRBV20-1 to TRBJ2-5; tentative D call: TRBD2 (7 bases). The germline V and J ends were trimmed by 8 bases and 5 bases, with 18 bases remaining between them. The CDR3 totals 13 residues. Germline lookup yields CDR1 DFQATT and CDR2 SNEGSKA (reference sequence). CDR3 amino acids: CSPITGGGETQYF. CDR3 DNA, as far as it was read: TGCAGTCCAATCACGGGGGGCGGGGAGACC.

Note on this clone: Read sequence stops 3 residues before the CDR3 end, and the germline J gene provides the missing end. The V call is TRBV5-1, the J call TRBJ2-2, with 7 bases aligning to TRBD2. The CDR3 loop spans 14 amino acids. The V gene's germline CDR1 is SGHRS and CDR2 YFSETQ. The V segment lost 5 bases and the J segment 2 bases; nucleotides outside the gene matches: 3. CDR3 residues: CASRRLANTGELFF. CDR3 DNA, as far as it was read: TGCGCCAGCAGGAGACTAGCCAACACCGGGGAG.

On this clone itself: The CDR3 end is not reached by the read, which stops 3 residues before it; the germline J gene fills it in. The identical CDR3 is also encoded by other nucleotide sequences in the sample. This sequence joins TRBV20-1 and TRBJ1-3; 8 nucleotides match TRBD1. Germline values: CDR1 DFQATT, CDR2 SNEGSKA (reference sequence). J was trimmed by 7 bases and V by 6 bases; bases with no gene match: 8. The CDR3 length is 13 residues. The CDR3 spells CSAKDRVTNTIYF. The part of the CDR3 DNA that was read is TGCAGTGCCAAGGACAGGGTCACGAACACC.

Details on this clone: The CDR3 end is not reached by the read, which stops 3 residues before it; the germline J gene fills it in. The chain recombines TRBV7-6 with TRBJ2-7; 7 nucleotides match TRBD1. Germline trimming cut 5 bases from V and 0 bases from J; bases unmatched to any gene: 7. The CDR3 is 15 residues long. Germline lookup yields CDR1 SGHVS and CDR2 FNYEAQ. The CDR3 here is CASSQRSGGSYEQYF. The sequenced part of the CDR3 DNA is TGTGCCAGCAGCCAAAGGTCAGGGGGCTCCTACGAG.

Details on this clone: From the germline J gene comes the end of the CDR3, since the read stops 3 residues before it. Other DNA sequences of this sample code for an identical CDR3. The chain has TRBV7-6 and TRBJ1-3; D may be TRBD1 (5 bases). Per the germline V gene, CDR1 is SGHVS and CDR2 is FNYEAQ. The V and J ends lost 5 bases and 4 bases respectively, with 12 bases between them. The CDR3 length is 14 residues. The CDR3 bases that were read are TGTGCCAGCAGCCACCTGGCAGGGGGAAACACC. It yields the protein CASSHLAGGNT. Given in full, the CDR3 is CASSHLAGGNTIYF.

A word on this clone: The read stops 3 residues short of the end of the CDR3; the missing end is completed from the germline J gene. This rearrangement joins TRBV7-6 to TRBJ2-5; TRBD2 matches at 10 bases. The V gene's germline CDR1 is SGHVS and CDR2 FNYEAQ. The CDR3 has 15 residues. J lost 5 bases, V lost 5 bases, and 8 bases had no gene match. CDR3 bases read: TGTGCCAGCAGCAGCAGCGGGGGGGCCGGTGAGACC. Protein product: CASSSSGGAGET. The whole CDR3 reads CASSSSGGAGETQYF. Complete variable domain (other parts from reference TRBV7-6 and TRBJ2-5): GAGVSQSPRYKVTKRGQDVALRCDPISGHVSLYWYRQALGQGPEFLTYFNYEAQQDKSGLPNDRFSAERPEGSISTLTIQRTEQRDSAMYRCASSSSGGAGETQYFGPGTRLLVL.

The CDR3 DNA, read in part, is TGTGCCAGCAGTGAAGCGCAGGGGACAAAG. Translated: CASSEAQGTK. Given in full, the CDR3 is CASSEAQGTKLFF. The chain combines TRBV6-1 with TRBJ2-2, with D perhaps TRBD1 (6 bases). The read terminates 3 residues ahead of where the CDR3 ends, so the germline J gene completes it. The CDR3 is 13 amino acids. The germline CDR1 and CDR2 sequences are MNHNS and SASEGT.

The covered CDR3 bases are TGTGCCAGCTCACCACGGACCTCTGGGGCCAACGTG. Translating it yields CASSPRTSGANV. From start to end, the CDR3 is CASSPRTSGANVLFF. The V and J genes are TRBV18 and TRBJ2-2; TRBD1 is a possible D gene (5 bases). The read finishes 3 residues shy of the CDR3 end, and the germline J gene is used to complete it. CDR1 and CDR2 (germline): KGHSH, LQKENI. CDR3 size: 15 residues.

About this clone: With the read ending 3 residues before the CDR3 end, the germline J gene is used to fill in that end. The chain uses TRBV2 and TRBJ2-5; TRBD1 agrees at 8 bases. The J segment lost 5 bases and the V segment lost 7 bases, leaving 12 bases of the junction unmatched. The germline V gene encodes CDR1 SNHLY and CDR2 FYNNEI. The CDR3 covers 15 residues. The CDR3 here is CASIGQGATTETQYF. CDR3 DNA, as far as it was read: TGTGCCAGCATTGGGCAGGGGGCAACGACGGAGACC. Based on the CDR3 plus reference TRBV2 and TRBJ2-5, the full variable domain is EPEVTQTPSHQVTQMGQEVILRCVPISNHLYFYWYRQILGQKVEFLVSFYNNEISEKSEIFDDQFSVERPDGSNFTLKIRSTKLEDSAMYFCASIGQGATTETQYFGPGTRLLVL.

About this clone itself: With the read ending 3 residues before the CDR3 end, the germline J gene is used to fill in that end. V is TRBV19 and J is TRBJ1-2; possible D gene TRBD1, 5 bases. Germline CDR1 and CDR2: LNHDA and SQIVND (reference sequence). The CDR3 is 17 amino acids. The CDR3: CASSKIAGVDHTDTYTF. CDR3 DNA (partial): TGTGCCAGTAGTAAAATAGCGGGGGTCGACCACACAGATACC. The entire variable domain, with the rest obtained from reference TRBV19 and TRBJ1-2, is as follows: DGGITQSPKYLFRKEGQNVTLSCEQNLNHDAMYWYRQDPGQGLRLIYYSQIVNDFQKGDIAEGYSVSREKKESFPLTVTSAQKNPTAFYLCASSKIAGVDHTDTYTFGSGTRLTVV.

Worth noting for this clone: Coverage ceases 3 residues before the CDR3 finishes, and the germline J gene fills in the end. This rearrangement joins TRBV7-6 to TRBJ1-3; unclear D gene. This CDR3 comprises 15 residues. The germline gives CDR1 SGHVS, CDR2 FNYEAQ. V dropped 0 bases and J dropped 0 bases, with 6 bases sitting between them. CDR3: CASSLAPGSGNTIYF. The covered CDR3 bases are TGTGCCAGCAGCTTAGCGCCGGGCTCTGGAAACACC.

With regard to this clone: The read halts 3 residues ahead of the CDR3 end, with the missing end drawn from the germline J gene. V is TRBV18 and J is TRBJ2-5; unclear D gene. V was pared by 4 bases and J by 7 bases, with 7 bases between. Per germline, CDR1 KGHSH and CDR2 LQKENI. There are 11 residues in the CDR3. This CDR3 is CASSLAGTQYF. The covered CDR3 bases are TGTGCCAGCTCACTGGCTGGGACC.

Points on this clone: The read stops 3 residues short of the end of the CDR3; the missing end is completed from the germline J gene. The chain joins TRBV2 to TRBJ1-4; perhaps TRBD1 as D (6 bases). Germline V CDR1 and CDR2: SNHLY, FYNNEI. The CDR3 extends over 14 amino acids. Trimming removed 6 bases from V and 0 bases from J, with 8 bases in between. The CDR3 bases that were read are TGTGCCAGCAGAAGGGGGACAACTAATGAAAAA. Translated, it gives CASRRGTTNEK. The full CDR3 protein reads CASRRGTTNEKLFF.

With respect to this clone: The read terminates 3 residues before the CDR3 end, so the remaining end is supplied by the germline J gene. The chain links TRBV23-1 to TRBJ1-5; tentative D call: TRBD1 (5 bases). TRBV23-1 belongs to the ORF category, with a function that is uncertain. The V gene lost 1 base and the J gene lost 0 bases, with 19 bases spanning the gap. The CDR3 consists of 19 residues. The CDR3 reads CASSQLERGRGHSNQPQHF. The part of the CDR3 DNA that was read is TGCGCCAGCAGTCAATTAGAGCGGGGGAGGGGCCATAGCAATCAGCCC.

On this clone: The read finishes 3 residues shy of the CDR3 end, and the germline J gene is used to complete it. The chain combines TRBV2 with TRBJ1-4; no firm D call. CDR1 and CDR2 (germline): SNHLY, FYNNEI. This CDR3 is 13 amino acids long. The CDR3 is CASSEALQVPLFF. Partial CDR3 DNA: TGTGCCAGCAGTGAAGCGCTTCAGGTCCCA.

Details on this clone: The read is 3 residues too short to cover the CDR3 end, so that end is filled in from the germline J gene. V is TRBV6-1 and J is TRBJ2-5, with D perhaps TRBD1 (6 bases). Trimming left V 1 base short and J 5 bases short, with 11 bases between. CDR1 and CDR2 (germline): MNHNS, SASEGT. This CDR3 has 14 amino acids. CDR3 loop: CASSEDRVRETQYF. CDR3 DNA, as far as it was read: TGTGCCAGCAGTGAAGACAGGGTCCGTGAGACC.